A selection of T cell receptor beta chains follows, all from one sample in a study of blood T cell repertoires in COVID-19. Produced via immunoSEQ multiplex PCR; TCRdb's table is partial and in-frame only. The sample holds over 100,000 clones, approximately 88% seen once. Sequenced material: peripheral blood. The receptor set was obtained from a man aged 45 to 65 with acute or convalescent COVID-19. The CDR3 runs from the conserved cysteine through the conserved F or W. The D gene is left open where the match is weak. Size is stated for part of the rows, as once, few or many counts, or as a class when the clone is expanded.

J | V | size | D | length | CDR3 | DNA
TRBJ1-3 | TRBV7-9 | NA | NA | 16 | CASSLGSRTTGNTIYF | TGTGCCAGCAGCTTAGGCTCGAGGACTACTGGAAACACCATATATTTT
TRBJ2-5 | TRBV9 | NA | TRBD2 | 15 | CASSVAGTSEETQYF | TGTGCCAGCAGCGTGGCCGGGACTAGCGAAGAGACCCAGTACTTC
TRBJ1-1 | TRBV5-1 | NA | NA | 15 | CASSLGQNMNTEAFF | TGCGCCAGCAGCTTGGGGCAGAACATGAACACTGAAGCTTTCTTT
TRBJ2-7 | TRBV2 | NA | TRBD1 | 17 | CASSTILPTGVSYEQYF | TGTGCCAGCAGTACTATACTACCCACAGGGGTGAGCTACGAGCAGTACTTC
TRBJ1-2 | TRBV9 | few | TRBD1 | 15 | CASSAPQGLGYGYTF | TGTGCCAGCAGCGCTCCACAGGGGTTGGGGTATGGCTACACCTTC
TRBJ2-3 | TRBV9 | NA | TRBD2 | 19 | CASSDPWTSGGARADTQYF | TGTGCCAGCAGCGATCCCTGGACTAGCGGGGGGGCCAGGGCAGATACGCAGTATTTT
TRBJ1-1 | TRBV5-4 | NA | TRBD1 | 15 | CASSSATGVDTEAFF | TGTGCCAGCAGCTCAGCTACAGGGGTGGACACTGAAGCTTTCTTT
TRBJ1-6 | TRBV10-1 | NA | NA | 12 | CAGTQGRSPLHF | TGCGCCGGGACTCAGGGTAGGTCACCCCTCCACTTT
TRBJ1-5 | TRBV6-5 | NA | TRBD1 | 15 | CASSAAGGIGQPQHF | TGTGCCAGCAGCGCGGCAGGGGGCATCGGTCAGCCCCAGCATTTT
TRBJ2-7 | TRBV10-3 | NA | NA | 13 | CAISPAEPYEQYF | TGTGCCATCAGTCCAGCGGAACCCTACGAGCAGTACTTC
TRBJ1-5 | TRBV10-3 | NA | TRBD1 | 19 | CAISDPVGQGEDSNQPQHF | TGTGCCATCAGTGACCCCGTGGGACAGGGGGAGGATAGCAATCAGCCCCAGCATTTT
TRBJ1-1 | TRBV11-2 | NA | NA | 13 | CASSLSRNTEAFF | TGTGCCAGCAGCTTGTCGAGGAACACTGAAGCTTTCTTT
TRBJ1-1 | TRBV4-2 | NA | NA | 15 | CASSRDGGGDTEAFF | TGTGCCAGCAGCCGCGATGGGGGGGGCGACACTGAAGCTTTCTTT
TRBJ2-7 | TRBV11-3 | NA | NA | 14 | CASSSGTLMDEQYF | TGTGCCAGCAGCTCCGGGACTTTAATGGACGAGCAGTACTTC
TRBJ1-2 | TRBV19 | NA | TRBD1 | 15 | CASSINRGGDYGYTF | TGTGCCAGTAGTATTAATCGAGGGGGCGACTATGGCTACACCTTC
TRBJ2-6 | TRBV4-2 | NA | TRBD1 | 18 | CASSQDGGQYSGANVLTF | TGTGCCAGCAGCCAAGATGGGGGACAGTACTCTGGGGCCAACGTCCTGACTTTC
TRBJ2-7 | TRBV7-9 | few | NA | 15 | CASSLVPNDSPGLKF | TGTGCCAGCAGCTTAGTCCCCAACGACAGTCCCGGTTTAAAATTC
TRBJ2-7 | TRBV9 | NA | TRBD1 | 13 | CASSVEDRDEQYF | TGTGCCAGCAGCGTAGAGGACAGGGACGAGCAGTACTTC
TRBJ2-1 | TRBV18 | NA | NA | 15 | CASSGGLGSLSEQFF | TGTGCCAGCTCGGGGGGTTTAGGGTCGTTGAGTGAGCAGTTCTTC
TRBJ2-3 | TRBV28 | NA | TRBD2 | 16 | CASGGLAGGPWNTQYF | TGTGCCAGCGGGGGACTAGCGGGAGGGCCGTGGAATACGCAGTATTTT
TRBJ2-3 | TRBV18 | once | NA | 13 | CASSRGLEDTQYF | TGTGCCAGCTCACGAGGGCTAGAAGATACGCAGTATTTT
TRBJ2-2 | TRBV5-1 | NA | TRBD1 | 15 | CASSPGTGRTGELFF | TGCGCCAGCAGCCCTGGGACAGGTCGGACCGGGGAGCTGTTTTTT
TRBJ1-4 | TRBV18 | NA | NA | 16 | CASSQIGHATNEKLFF | TGTGCCAGCTCACAGATAGGACATGCAACTAATGAAAAACTGTTTTTT
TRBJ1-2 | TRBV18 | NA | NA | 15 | CASSPGGLTYYGYTF | TGTGCCAGCTCACCAGGAGGGCTGACATACTATGGCTACACCTTC
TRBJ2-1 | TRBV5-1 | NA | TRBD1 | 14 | CASSLGQGYNEQFF | TGCGCCAGCAGCTTGGGACAGGGCTACAATGAGCAGTTCTTC
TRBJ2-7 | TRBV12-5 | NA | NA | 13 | CASGIAPAGEQYF | TGTGCTAGTGGAATAGCCCCGGCGGGCGAGCAGTACTTC
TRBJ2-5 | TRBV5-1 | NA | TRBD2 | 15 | CASSFFGTIQETQYF | TGCGCCAGCAGTTTTTTCGGGACTATCCAAGAGACCCAGTACTTC
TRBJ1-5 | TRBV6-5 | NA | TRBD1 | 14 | CASSPSSTRQGRDF | TGTGCCAGCAGTCCGTCCTCTACTCGACAGGGCCGAGATTTT
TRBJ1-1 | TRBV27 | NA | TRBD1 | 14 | CASRGQGFPLTAFF | TGTGCCAGCAGGGGACAGGGATTCCCTCTGACTGCTTTCTTT
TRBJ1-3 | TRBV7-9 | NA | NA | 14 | CASSLDPPGNTIYF | TGTGCCAGCAGCCTGGACCCTCCGGGGAACACCATATATTTT
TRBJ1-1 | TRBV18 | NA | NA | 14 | CASSAYRENTEAFF | TGTGCCAGCTCAGCATACAGGGAGAACACTGAAGCTTTCTTT
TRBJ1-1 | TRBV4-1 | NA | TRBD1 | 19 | CASSPVPGQGRPQDTEAFF | TGCGCCAGCAGCCCGGTTCCGGGACAGGGGCGACCTCAGGACACTGAAGCTTTCTTT